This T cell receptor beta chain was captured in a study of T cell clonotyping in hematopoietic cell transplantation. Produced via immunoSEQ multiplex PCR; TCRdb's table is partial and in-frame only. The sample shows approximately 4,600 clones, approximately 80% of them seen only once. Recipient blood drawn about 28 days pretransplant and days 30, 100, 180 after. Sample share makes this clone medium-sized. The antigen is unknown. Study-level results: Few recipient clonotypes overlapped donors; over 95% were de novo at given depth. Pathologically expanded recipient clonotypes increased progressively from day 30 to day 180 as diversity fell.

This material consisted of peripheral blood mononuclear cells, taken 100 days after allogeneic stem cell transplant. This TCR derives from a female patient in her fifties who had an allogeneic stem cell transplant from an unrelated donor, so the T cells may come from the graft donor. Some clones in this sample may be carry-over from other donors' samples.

The DNA of the CDR3 is TGTGCCAGCGAGTCAGATACGCAGTATTTT. It codes for CASESDTQYF. J is TRBJ2-3 and V is TRBV19; D ambiguous. Trimming shortened V by 9 bases and J by 4 bases, and 5 bases separated the two germline ends. Germline values: CDR1 LNHDA, CDR2 SQIVND (reference sequence). The CDR3 has 10 amino acids.